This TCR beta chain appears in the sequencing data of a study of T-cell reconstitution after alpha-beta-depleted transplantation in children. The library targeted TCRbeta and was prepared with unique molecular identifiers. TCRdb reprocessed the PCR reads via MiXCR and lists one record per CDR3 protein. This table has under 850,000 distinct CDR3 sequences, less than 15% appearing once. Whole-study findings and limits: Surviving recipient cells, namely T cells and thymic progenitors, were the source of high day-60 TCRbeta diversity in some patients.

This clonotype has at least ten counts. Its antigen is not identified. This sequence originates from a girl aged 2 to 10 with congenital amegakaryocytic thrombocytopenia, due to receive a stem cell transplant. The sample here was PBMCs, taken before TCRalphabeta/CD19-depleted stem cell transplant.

This CDR3 reads CASSQWDRDGNEKLFF. The CDR3 DNA sequence: TGCGCCAGCAGCCAATGGGACCGGGACGGGAATGAAAAACTGTTTTTT. V gene TRBV4-1 combines with J gene TRBJ1-4; D is perhaps TRBD1 (5 bases). Germline CDR1 and CDR2: MGHRA and YSYEKL. Trimming cost V 2 bases and J 5 bases, with 15 bases left between them. The CDR3 extends over 16 amino acids.